A selection of T cell receptor beta chains follows, all from one sample in a study of cytomegalovirus exposure and HLA in healthy donors. Clones were sequenced by immunoSEQ multiplex PCR, and TCRdb holds only the in-frame ones, with some missing. This table has under 120,000 clones, around 62% appearing once. The sample taken for sequencing was PBMCs. The receptor set was obtained from a young man in good health and CMV-seropositive. The CDR3 runs from the conserved cysteine through the conserved F or W. Fields, in order: V gene, J gene, CDR3 length, CDR3 protein.

TRBV2	TRBJ1-5	15	CASSEETGGNQPQHF
TRBV18	TRBJ1-1	13	CASSPQRNTEAFF
TRBV7-8	TRBJ2-3	16	CASSLGTGISTDTQYF
TRBV30	TRBJ1-2	17	CAWARPVEVRGSYGYTF
TRBV6-6	TRBJ1-2	15	CASSNEQGLEYGYTF
TRBV6-5	TRBJ1-1	15	CASVRRGTGGTEAFF
TRBV10-1	TRBJ1-5	17	CASSELSKSVTNQPQHF
TRBV28	TRBJ2-5	13	CASSGQPQETQYF
TRBV2	TRBJ1-3	13	CASTTGPGNTIYF
TRBV6-5	TRBJ1-2	15	CASSYSYLEGYGYTF
TRBV19	TRBJ1-4	15	CASSPLTGADEKLFF
TRBV2	TRBJ1-2	13	CASSEDRPYGYTF
TRBV4-1	TRBJ2-1	15	CASSELAGGVDEQFF
TRBV7-9	TRBJ1-1	15	CASSLSYFQNTEAFF
TRBV4-1	TRBJ2-3	16	CASSPYGRGSTDTQYF
TRBV2	TRBJ1-5	13	CASRGGGGQPQHF
TRBV27	TRBJ2-1	20	CASSLGLGIGLAGSSYEQFF
TRBV5-1	TRBJ2-7	15	CASSLTRTGPYEQYF
TRBV2	TRBJ1-2	11	CASTQAAGYTF
TRBV7-9	TRBJ1-2	12	CASSAGDSRHTF
TRBV10-3	TRBJ1-5	14	CAISDGQHYQPQHF
TRBV7-2	TRBJ1-1	12	CASSAGQGGAFF
TRBV6-1	TRBJ1-2	14	CASSEGGTGYGYTF
TRBV23-1	TRBJ2-5	17	CASQGRSDRGREETQYF
TRBV5-4	TRBJ2-3	18	CASSLGLAGGSSTDTQYF
TRBV11-1	TRBJ2-3	14	CASSLAGGPYTQYF
TRBV6-5	TRBJ1-6	14	CASSYSGAATSLHF
TRBV19	TRBJ1-3	14	CASSNEGSGNTIYF
TRBV5-1	TRBJ2-2	15	CASSLAGDGIGELFF
TRBV7-6	TRBJ2-3	15	CASSVRGSSTDTQYF
TRBV5-1	TRBJ2-7	14	CASSLQGYSYEQYF
TRBV5-1	TRBJ2-3	13	CASSSSSGDTQYF
TRBV10-3	TRBJ1-1	13	CAIRGQGGTEAFF
TRBV6-1	TRBJ2-7	15	CASSESAGFSYEQYF
TRBV7-3	TRBJ2-3	18	CASSLTLVSGGSTDTQYF
TRBV2	TRBJ2-1	15	CASKKRTDSYNEQFF
TRBV2	TRBJ1-3	14	CASTGQRRGNTIYF
TRBV5-1	TRBJ1-2	14	CASSPGGTEYGYTF
TRBV5-1	TRBJ2-1	14	CASSFTSGGYEQFF
TRBV4-1	TRBJ1-2	15	CASSQNLGQAYGYTF
TRBV6-6	TRBJ2-1	15	CASSLQGATRNEQFF
TRBV6-6	TRBJ2-7	14	CASAAGGESYEQYF
TRBV19	TRBJ2-1	13	CASSPLQGGEQFF
TRBV6-6	TRBJ1-1	15	CASSYLTGANTEAFF
TRBV10-1	TRBJ1-5	13	CAGGRQGNQPQHF
TRBV5-6	TRBJ1-1	12	CASSWRDTEAFF